This entry lists 3 T cell receptor beta chains sequenced from one sample in a study of cytomegalovirus exposure and HLA in healthy donors. The table came from immunoSEQ multiplex PCR; TCRdb's copy has only in-frame clones and leaves some out. This sample has approximately 70,000 clones, with around 94% found just once. The sequenced sample consisted of PBMCs. These receptors all stem from a woman between 18 and 29 years old in good health and CMV-seronegative.

The rearrangement links TRBV18 to TRBJ2-5; 8 nucleotides match TRBD2. This CDR3 is 14 amino acids long. The germline gives CDR1 KGHSH, CDR2 LQKENI. V gave up 6 bases and J gave up 4 bases; unmatched junction bases: 7. The CDR3 sequence is CASSLGGAGETQYF. The CDR3 bases are TGTGCCAGCTCCCTCGGGGGGGCCGGAGAGACCCAGTACTTC.

V gene TRBV28 combines with J gene TRBJ2-4; possibly TRBD1 for D (7 bases). Germline lookup yields CDR1 MDHEN and CDR2 SYDVKM. This CDR3 spans 15 amino acids. The V end was cut by 6 bases, the J end by 0 bases, with 12 bases between. CDR3 DNA: TGTGCCAGCAGGGGGGGACAGCTAGCCAAAAACATTCAGTACTTC. Translation gives CASRGGQLAKNIQYF.

The chain combines TRBV27 with TRBJ2-7; TRBD1 aligns across 7 bases. V trimming: 4 bases; J trimming: 6 bases; junction bases outside the gene matches: 6. Germline CDR1 is MNHEY and CDR2 is SMNVEV (reference sequence). The CDR3 is 13 residues long. The CDR3 reads CASSSRGLGEQYF. The CDR3 region has the DNA TGTGCCAGCAGTTCGAGGGGGCTGGGCGAGCAGTACTTC.